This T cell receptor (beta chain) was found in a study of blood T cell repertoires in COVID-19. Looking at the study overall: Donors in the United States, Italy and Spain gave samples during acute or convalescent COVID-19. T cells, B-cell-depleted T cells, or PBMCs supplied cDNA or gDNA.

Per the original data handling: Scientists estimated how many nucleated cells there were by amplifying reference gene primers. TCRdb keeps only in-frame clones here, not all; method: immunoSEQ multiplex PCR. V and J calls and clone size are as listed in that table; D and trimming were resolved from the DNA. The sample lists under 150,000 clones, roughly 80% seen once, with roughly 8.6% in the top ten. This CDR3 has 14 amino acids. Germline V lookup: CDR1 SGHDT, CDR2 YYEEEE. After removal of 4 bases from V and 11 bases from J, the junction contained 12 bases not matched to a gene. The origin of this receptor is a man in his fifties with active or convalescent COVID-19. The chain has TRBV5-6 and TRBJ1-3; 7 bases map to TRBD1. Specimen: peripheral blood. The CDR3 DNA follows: TGTGCCAGCAGCCGATCCCGGGACAGCGGACCCATATATTTT. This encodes CASSRSRDSGPIYF.